The rows below give T cell receptor beta chains drawn from one sample of a study of T cell responses to AZD1222 COVID-19 vaccine. Clones were read by immunoSEQ multiplex PCR, and TCRdb kept only the in-frame ones, dropping some. The repertoire consists of 120,000 or so clones, with roughly 88% occurring once and the leading ten covering about 27%. The specimen comprised peripheral blood, sampled 28 days after the second AZD1222 dose. The receptor source for this set is an adult who received the AZD1222 COVID-19 vaccine. Each CDR3 is given with its conserved first and last residue. The D gene is left open where the match is weak. Clone size, where shown, is once, few, many, or a class for clones that have expanded.

cdr3_aa | cdr3_nt | clone_size | d_call | j_call | v_call
CSVEGDLNTEAFF | TGCAGCGTTGAGGGGGACTTGAACACTGAAGCTTTCTTT | once | . | TRBJ1-1 | TRBV29-1
CASSNGNQPQHF | TGTGCCAGTAGTAATGGCAATCAGCCCCAGCATTTT | . | . | TRBJ1-5 | TRBV19
CASSRQAMRDEQYF | TGTGCCAGCAGCCGCCAGGCTATGAGGGACGAGCAGTACTTC | . | . | TRBJ2-7 | TRBV11-2
CAIPGDRDISTNEKLFF | TGTGCCATCCCGGGGGACAGGGATATTTCAACTAATGAAAAACTGTTTTTT | . | TRBD1 | TRBJ1-4 | TRBV7-9
CASSPRPSSGYGYTF | TGTGCCAGCAGCCCCAGGCCGAGTTCGGGCTATGGCTACACCTTC | few | . | TRBJ1-2 | TRBV7-2
CASSSANVGNTQYF | TGTGCCAGCAGCTCGGCGAATGTAGGTAATACGCAGTATTTT | once | . | TRBJ2-3 | TRBV5-5
CASSLQGTEMHYGYTF | TGTGCCAGCAGTTTACAGGGGACGGAGATGCACTATGGCTACACCTTC | once | . | TRBJ1-2 | TRBV27
CASKLGTENTEAFF | TGTGCCAGCAAGCTAGGGACAGAGAACACTGAAGCTTTCTTT | . | TRBD1 | TRBJ1-1 | TRBV6-6
CASSNRQGYGYTF | TGTGCCAGCAGTAACCGACAAGGCTATGGCTACACCTTC | . | . | TRBJ1-2 | TRBV6-2/TRBV6-3
CASSLQGLQGYGYTF | TGTGCCAGCAGCTTACAGGGACTACAGGGATATGGCTACACCTTC | . | . | TRBJ1-2 | TRBV7-9
CASSPGTGRANYGYTF | TGTGCCAGCAGCCCCGGGACAGGCCGAGCTAACTATGGCTACACCTTC | . | TRBD1 | TRBJ1-2 | TRBV7-9
CAIAGWTTGPRGYEQYF | TGTGCCATCGCCGGGTGGACGACAGGGCCTAGGGGCTACGAGCAGTACTTC | few | TRBD1 | TRBJ2-7 | TRBV10-3
CASSRTGGQGNEKLFF | TGTGCCAGCAGCCGTACAGGGGGCCAGGGTAATGAAAAACTGTTTTTT | . | TRBD1 | TRBJ1-4 | TRBV7-6
CAISYRTDTEAFF | TGTGCCATCAGTTACCGGACAGACACTGAAGCTTTCTTT | . | . | TRBJ1-1 | TRBV10-3